This T cell receptor beta chain was profiled in a study of cytomegalovirus exposure and HLA in healthy donors. Primers for the PCR totalled 60 Vbeta and 13 Jbeta. Data came from immunoSEQ multiplex PCR; TCRdb stores just in-frame clones and leaves some out. Of around 150,000 clones listed, more than 75% were seen once; the top ten hold around 3.2%. Study-wide points: Testing in vitro showed a few CMV-associated chains specific for CMV antigens. Most CMV-associated TCR beta chains appeared HLA-restricted in a later analysis. There were several of the most significant clusters that appeared linked to common viral pathogens in a later analysis.

About this clone: Its antigen is undetermined.

The origin of this receptor is a human donor in good health. The sequenced sample was PBMCs.

This chain's CDR3 is CASSLDGQPSYEQYF. The CDR3 coding sequence is TGTGCCAGCAGCTTGGACGGACAGCCCTCCTACGAGCAGTACTTC. The chain employs TRBV5-4 and TRBJ2-7; D is perhaps TRBD1 (6 bases). V lost 0 bases to trimming and J lost 0 bases, with 10 bases between them. Germline V CDR1 and CDR2: SGHNT, YYREEE (reference sequence). The CDR3 loop spans 15 amino acids.